This TCR beta chain came from a study of cytomegalovirus exposure and HLA in healthy donors. General study results and limits: A later analysis showed HLA-associated TCR beta chains outstripping equally common others in clonal expansion.

The PCR employed 60 Vbeta primers together with 13 Jbeta primers. Generated by immunoSEQ multiplex PCR, the TCRdb table keeps only in-frame clones and is missing some. The sample lists about 89,000 clones, 85% occurring once. About this clone itself: Its antigen is as yet unknown.

V shed 5 bases and J 2 bases; nucleotides not matched to a gene: 6. Germline V gene lookup returns CDR1 KGHSH and CDR2 LQKENI. CDR3 length: 15 residues. The chain links TRBV18 to TRBJ2-5, with 9 bases lining up with TRBD2. The sequenced sample consisted of PBMCs. The clonotype originates from a middle-aged man in good health and CMV-seropositive. CDR3 region: CASSVVAGVQETQYF. CDR3 DNA: TGTGCCAGCTCAGTCGTAGCGGGAGTTCAAGAGACCCAGTACTTC.